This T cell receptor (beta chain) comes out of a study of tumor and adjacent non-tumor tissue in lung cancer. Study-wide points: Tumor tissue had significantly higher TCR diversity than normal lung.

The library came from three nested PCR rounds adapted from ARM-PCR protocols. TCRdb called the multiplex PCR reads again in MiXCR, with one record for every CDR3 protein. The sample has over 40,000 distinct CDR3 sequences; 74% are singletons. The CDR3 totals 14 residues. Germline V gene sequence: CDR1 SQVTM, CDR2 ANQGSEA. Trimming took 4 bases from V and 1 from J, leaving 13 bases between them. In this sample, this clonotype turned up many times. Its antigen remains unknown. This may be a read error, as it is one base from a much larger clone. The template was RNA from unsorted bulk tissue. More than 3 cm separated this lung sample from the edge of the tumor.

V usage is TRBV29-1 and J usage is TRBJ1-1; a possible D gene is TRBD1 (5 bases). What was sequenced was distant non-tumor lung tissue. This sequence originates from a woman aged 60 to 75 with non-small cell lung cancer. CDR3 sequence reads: CSVVEGVGNTEAFF. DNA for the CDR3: TGCAGCGTTGTAGAAGGGGTGGGGAACACTGAAGCTTTCTTT.